This TCR beta chain was recovered during a study of cytomegalovirus exposure and HLA in healthy donors. Study findings and constraints: Associated with cytomegalovirus, according to the listing, were fewer than 200 TCR beta chains.

As to this clone: Its antigen remains unknown.

The study ran its PCR with 60 Vbeta and 13 Jbeta primers. The data were produced by immunoSEQ multiplex PCR, yet TCRdb's version contains in-frame clones alone and is incomplete. In the table there are about 110,000 clones, around four fifths of which are singletons. Specimen: PBMCs. This clonotype was obtained from a man aged 45 to 65 in good health and CMV-seronegative.

Written as DNA, the CDR3 is TGTGCCAGCTCACCAATTAGCGGGGGCCGAACCGGGGAGCTGTTTTTT. Amino acids: CASSPISGGRTGELFF. V gene TRBV18 combines with J gene TRBJ2-2, with 9 positions matching TRBD2. V dropped 2 bases and J dropped 5; count of bases not matched to a gene: 6. This CDR3 spans 16 amino acids. Germline CDR1 and CDR2: KGHSH and LQKENI.